This T cell receptor (beta chain) originates from a study of OX40 agonist ivuxolimab in advanced cancers. At the level of the study: Three patients responded partially, comprising one with hepatocellular carcinoma and two with cutaneous melanoma.

The repertoire was sequenced with immunoSEQ multiplex PCR; TCRdb's copy has only in-frame clones and lacks some. Of roughly 80,000 clones listed, roughly 84% are singletons. Germline V gene lookup returns CDR1 SGHAT and CDR2 FQDESV (reference sequence). Trimming cost V 4 bases and J 10 bases; bases outside gene matches: 10. The CDR3 is 14 residues long. Study outcomes and limitations: Some patients who did not respond also had low normalized T-cell clonal expansion.

About this clone itself: Its antigen is undetermined.

This material consisted of CD4+ or CD8+ T cells sorted from blood, taken in a trial of the OX40 agonist ivuxolimab. The origin of this receptor is an adult with an advanced solid tumor such as melanoma, head and neck, liver or kidney cancer. The V gene is TRBV11-1, the J gene TRBJ2-3; TRBD2 agrees at 8 bases. The CDR3 coding sequence is TGTGCCAGCAGCTCCCCTCCCGGGACTAGGGCGCAGTATTTT. Translation gives CASSSPPGTRAQYF.